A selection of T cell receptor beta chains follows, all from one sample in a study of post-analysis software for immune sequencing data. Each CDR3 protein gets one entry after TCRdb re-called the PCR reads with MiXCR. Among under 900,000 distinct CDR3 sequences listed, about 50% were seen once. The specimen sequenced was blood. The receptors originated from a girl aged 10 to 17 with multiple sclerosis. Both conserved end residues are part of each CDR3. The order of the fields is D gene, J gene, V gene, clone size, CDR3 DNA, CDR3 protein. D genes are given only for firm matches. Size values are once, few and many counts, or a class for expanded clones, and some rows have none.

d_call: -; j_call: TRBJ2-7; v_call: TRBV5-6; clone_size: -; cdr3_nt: TGTGCCAACAGCTTGGACCTTACTTCATCCTACGAGCAGTACTTC; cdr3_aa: CANSLDLTSSYEQYF
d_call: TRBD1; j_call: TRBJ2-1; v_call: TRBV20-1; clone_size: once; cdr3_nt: TGCAGTGCTAGGGTGGGGACAGTCGGGGATGAGCAGTTCTTC; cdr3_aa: CSARVGTVGDEQFF
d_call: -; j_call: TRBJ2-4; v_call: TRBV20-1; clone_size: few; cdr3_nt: TGCAGTGCTAGTAATCCCGGGGTTGAAAACATTCAGTACTTC; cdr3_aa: CSASNPGVENIQYF
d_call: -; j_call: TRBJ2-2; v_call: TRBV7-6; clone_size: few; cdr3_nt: TGTGCCAGCAGCTTAGCTTCGGGGGAGCTGTTTTTT; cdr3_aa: CASSLASGELFF
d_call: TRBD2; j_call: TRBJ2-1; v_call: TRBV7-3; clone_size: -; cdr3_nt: TGTGCCAGCAGCCCTAGCGGGGGTTTAAATGAGCAGTTCTTC; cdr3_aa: CASSPSGGLNEQFF
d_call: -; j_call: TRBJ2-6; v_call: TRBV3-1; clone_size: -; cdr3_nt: TGTGCCAGCAGCCTCGTGAGGCCGACAGGACTTGGGGCCAACGTCCTGACTTTC; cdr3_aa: CASSLVRPTGLGANVLTF
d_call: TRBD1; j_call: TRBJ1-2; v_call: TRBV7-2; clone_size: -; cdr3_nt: TGTGCCAGCAGCTCGACCTGGACAGGGAAGGATGGCTACACCTTC; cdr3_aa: CASSSTWTGKDGYTF
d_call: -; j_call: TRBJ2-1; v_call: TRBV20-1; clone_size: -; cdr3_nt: TGCAGTGCCAAGACGACAGAGTCGACTGTGGAGCAGTTCTTC; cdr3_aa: CSAKTTESTVEQFF
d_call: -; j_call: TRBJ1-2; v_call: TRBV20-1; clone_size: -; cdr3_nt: TGCAGTGCTAGAGATCGTCAGGAGGTCTATGGCTACACCTTC; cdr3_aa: CSARDRQEVYGYTF
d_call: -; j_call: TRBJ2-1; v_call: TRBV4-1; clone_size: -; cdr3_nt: TGCGCCAGCAGCCTCCATAGCAGTTCCTACAATGAGCAGTTCTTC; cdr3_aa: CASSLHSSSYNEQFF
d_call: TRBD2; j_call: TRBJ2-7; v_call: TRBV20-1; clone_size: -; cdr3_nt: TGCAGTGTCATAGTTCCCATGGGGCTAGTGGGGGGGGATAGCTCCTACGAGCAGTACTTC; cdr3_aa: CSVIVPMGLVGGDSSYEQYF
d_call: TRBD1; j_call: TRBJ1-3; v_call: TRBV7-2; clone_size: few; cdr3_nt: TGTGCCAGCAGCTCCAGACAGGGGACCTTATCTGGAAACACCATATATTTT; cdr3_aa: CASSSRQGTLSGNTIYF
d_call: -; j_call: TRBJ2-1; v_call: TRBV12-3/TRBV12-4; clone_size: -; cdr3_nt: TGTGCCAGCAGTTTAGAGGCCGGGAACTCCTACAATGAGCAGTTCTTC; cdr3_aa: CASSLEAGNSYNEQFF
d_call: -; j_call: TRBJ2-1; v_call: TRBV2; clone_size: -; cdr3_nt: TGTGCCAGCCGGACGGATTCCTACAATGAGCAGTTCTTC; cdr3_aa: CASRTDSYNEQFF
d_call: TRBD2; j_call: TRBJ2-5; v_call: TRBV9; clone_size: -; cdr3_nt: TGTGCGAGCGGGAGGCCCCAAGAGACCCAGTACTTC; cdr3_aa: CASGRPQETQYF